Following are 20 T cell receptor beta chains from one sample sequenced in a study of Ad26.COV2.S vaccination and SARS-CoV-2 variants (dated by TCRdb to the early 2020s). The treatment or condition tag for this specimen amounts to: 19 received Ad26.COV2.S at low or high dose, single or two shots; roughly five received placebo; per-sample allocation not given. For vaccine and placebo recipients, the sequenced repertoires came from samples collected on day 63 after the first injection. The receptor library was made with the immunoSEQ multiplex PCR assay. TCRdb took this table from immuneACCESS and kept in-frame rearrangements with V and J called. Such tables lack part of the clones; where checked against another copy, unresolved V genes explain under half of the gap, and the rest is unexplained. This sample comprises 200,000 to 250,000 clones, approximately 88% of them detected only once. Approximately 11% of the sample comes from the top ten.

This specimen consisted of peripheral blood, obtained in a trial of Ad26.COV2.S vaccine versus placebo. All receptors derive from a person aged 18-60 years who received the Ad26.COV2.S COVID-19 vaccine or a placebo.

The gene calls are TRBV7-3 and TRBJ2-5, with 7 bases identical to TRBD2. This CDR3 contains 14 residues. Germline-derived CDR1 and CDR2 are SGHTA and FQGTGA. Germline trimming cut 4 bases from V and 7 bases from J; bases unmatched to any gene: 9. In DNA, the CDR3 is TGTGCCAGCAGCTCCGATGGGGGAGGGCTGACCCAGTACTTC. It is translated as CASSSDGGGLTQYF.

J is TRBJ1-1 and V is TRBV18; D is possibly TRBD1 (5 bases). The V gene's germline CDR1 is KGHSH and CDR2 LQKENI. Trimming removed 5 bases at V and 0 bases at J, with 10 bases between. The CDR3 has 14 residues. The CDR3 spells CASSIQEMNTEAFF. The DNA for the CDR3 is TGTGCCAGCTCAATACAGGAGATGAACACTGAAGCTTTCTTT.

The CDR3 region has the DNA TGTGCCAGCTCACCTGTCCCTTTGGGACTAGCGGCTCAAGAGACCCAGTACTTC. It yields the protein CASSPVPLGLAAQETQYF. V and J are TRBV18 and TRBJ2-5, with 11 bases lining up with TRBD2. This CDR3 is 18 amino acids long. Losses at the gene ends were 3 bases for V and 2 bases for J; bases not matched to a gene: 11. The germline CDR1 and CDR2 sequences are KGHSH and LQKENI. Together with reference TRBV18 and TRBJ2-5, the CDR3 gives the full variable domain: NAGVMQNPRHLVRRRGQEARLRCSPMKGHSHVYWYRQLPEEGLKFMVYLQKENIIDESGMPKERFSAEFPKEGPSILRIQQVVRGDSAAYFCASSPVPLGLAAQETQYFGPGTRLLVL.

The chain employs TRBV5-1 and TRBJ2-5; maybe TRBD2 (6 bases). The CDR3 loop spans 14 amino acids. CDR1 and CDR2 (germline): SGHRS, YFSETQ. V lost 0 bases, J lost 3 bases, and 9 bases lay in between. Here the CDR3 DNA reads TGCGCCAGCAGCTTGGGCCCGGGGGAAGAGACCCAGTACTTC. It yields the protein CASSLGPGEETQYF.

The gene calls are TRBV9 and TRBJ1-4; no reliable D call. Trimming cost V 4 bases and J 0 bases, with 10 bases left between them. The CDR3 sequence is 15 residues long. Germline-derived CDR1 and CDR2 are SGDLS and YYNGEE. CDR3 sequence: CASSPGETTNEKLFF. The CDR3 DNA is TGTGCCAGCAGCCCCGGGGAGACAACTAATGAAAAACTGTTTTTT.

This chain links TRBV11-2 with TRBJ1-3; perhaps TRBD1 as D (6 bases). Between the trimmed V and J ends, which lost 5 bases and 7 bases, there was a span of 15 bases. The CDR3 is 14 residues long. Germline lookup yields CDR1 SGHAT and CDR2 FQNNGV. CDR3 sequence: CASSPWTEGNTIYF. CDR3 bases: TGTGCCAGCAGCCCCTGGACAGAAGGCAACACCATATATTTT.

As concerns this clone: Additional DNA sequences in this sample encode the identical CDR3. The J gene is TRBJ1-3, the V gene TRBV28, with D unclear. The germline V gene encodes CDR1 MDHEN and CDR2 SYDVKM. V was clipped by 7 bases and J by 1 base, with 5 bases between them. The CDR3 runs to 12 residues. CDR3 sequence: CASITSGNTIYF. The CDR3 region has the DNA TGTGCCAGCATTACTTCTGGAAACACCATATATTTT.

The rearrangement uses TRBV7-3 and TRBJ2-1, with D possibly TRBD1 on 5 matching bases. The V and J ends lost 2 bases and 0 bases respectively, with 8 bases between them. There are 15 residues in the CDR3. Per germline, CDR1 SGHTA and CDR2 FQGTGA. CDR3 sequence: CASSLGQGSYNEQFF. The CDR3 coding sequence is TGTGCCAGCAGCTTAGGGCAGGGCTCCTACAATGAGCAGTTCTTC.

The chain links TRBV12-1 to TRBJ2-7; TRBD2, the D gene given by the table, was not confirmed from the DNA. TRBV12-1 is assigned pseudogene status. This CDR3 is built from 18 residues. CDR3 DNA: TGTGCCAGCAGCTTTGCGAGGCCCGATCTAAGGCGAACCTACGAGCAGTACTTC. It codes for CASSFARPDLRRTYEQYF.

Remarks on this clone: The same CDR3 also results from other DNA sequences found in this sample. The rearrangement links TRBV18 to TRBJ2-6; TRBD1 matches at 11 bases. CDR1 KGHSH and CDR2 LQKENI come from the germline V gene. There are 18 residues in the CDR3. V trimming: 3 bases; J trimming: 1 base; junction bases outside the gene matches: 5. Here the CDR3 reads CASSPRTGGGSGANVLTF. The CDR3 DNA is TGTGCCAGCTCACCTAGGACAGGGGGCGGATCTGGGGCCAACGTCCTGACTTTC.

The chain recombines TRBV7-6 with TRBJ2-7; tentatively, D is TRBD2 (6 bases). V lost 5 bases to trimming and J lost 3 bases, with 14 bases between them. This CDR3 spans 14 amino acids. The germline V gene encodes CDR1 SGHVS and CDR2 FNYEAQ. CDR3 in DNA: TGTGCCAGCAGCCTGGAGGGAGGTATCTACGAGCAGTACTTC. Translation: CASSLEGGIYEQYF.

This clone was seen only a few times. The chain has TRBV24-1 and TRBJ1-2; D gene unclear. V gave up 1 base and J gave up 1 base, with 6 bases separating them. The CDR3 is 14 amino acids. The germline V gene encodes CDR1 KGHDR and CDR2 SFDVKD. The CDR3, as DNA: TGTGCCACCAGTGATTTCCGCGTTAACTATGGCTACACCTTC. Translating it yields CATSDFRVNYGYTF.

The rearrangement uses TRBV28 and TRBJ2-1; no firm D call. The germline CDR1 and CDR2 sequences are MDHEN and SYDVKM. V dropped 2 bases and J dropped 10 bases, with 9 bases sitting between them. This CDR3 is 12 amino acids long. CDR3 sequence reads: CASSLPVSEQFF. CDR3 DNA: TGTGCCAGCAGTTTACCTGTAAGCGAGCAGTTCTTC.

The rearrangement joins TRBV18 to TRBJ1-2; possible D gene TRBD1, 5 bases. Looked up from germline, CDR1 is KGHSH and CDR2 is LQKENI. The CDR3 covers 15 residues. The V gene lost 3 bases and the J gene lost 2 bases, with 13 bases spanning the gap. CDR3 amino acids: CASSPSRVLNYGYTF. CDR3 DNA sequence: TGTGCCAGCTCACCCTCCAGGGTTTTGAACTATGGCTACACCTTC.

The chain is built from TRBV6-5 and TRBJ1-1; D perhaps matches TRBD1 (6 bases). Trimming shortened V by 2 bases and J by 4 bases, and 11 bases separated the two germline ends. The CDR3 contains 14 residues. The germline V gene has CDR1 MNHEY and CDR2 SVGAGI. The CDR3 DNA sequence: TGTGCCAGCAGTTACAGGGAAGGGGGCACTGAAGCTTTCTTT. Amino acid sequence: CASSYREGGTEAFF.

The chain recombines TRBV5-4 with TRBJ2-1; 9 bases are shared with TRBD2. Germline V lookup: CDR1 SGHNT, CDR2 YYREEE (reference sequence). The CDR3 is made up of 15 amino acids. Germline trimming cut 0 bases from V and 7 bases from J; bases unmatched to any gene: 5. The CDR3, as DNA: TGTGCCAGCAGCTTGGTCGGTAGCGGGGGAAATGAGCAGTTCTTC. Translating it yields CASSLVGSGGNEQFF.

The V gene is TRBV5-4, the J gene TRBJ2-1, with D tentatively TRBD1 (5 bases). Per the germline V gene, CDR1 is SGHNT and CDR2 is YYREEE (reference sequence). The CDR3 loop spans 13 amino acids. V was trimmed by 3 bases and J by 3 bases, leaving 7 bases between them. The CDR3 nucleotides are TGTGCCAGCAGCTCGGACAACTACAATGAGCAGTTCTTC. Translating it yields CASSSDNYNEQFF.

CDR3 in DNA: TGCGCCAGCAGCCAGGCCTACAATGAGCAGTTCTTC. It translates to CASSQAYNEQFF. This chain connects TRBV4-3 to TRBJ2-1; D remains ambiguous. Trimming removed 3 bases at V and 2 bases at J, with 2 bases between. The CDR3 length is 12 residues. In germline, CDR1 is LGHNA, CDR2 YSLEER.

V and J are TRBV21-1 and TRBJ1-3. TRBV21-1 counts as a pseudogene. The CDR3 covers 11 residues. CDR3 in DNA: TGTGCCAGCAGCCCTGGAAACACCATATATTTT. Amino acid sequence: CASSPGNTIYF.

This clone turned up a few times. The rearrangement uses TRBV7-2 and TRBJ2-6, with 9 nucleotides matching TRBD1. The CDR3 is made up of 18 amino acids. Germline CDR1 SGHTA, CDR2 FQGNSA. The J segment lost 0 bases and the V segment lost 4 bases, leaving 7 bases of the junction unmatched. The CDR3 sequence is CASSYRDRAFSGANVLTF. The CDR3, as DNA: TGTGCCAGCAGCTACCGGGACAGGGCCTTCTCTGGGGCCAACGTCCTGACTTTC.